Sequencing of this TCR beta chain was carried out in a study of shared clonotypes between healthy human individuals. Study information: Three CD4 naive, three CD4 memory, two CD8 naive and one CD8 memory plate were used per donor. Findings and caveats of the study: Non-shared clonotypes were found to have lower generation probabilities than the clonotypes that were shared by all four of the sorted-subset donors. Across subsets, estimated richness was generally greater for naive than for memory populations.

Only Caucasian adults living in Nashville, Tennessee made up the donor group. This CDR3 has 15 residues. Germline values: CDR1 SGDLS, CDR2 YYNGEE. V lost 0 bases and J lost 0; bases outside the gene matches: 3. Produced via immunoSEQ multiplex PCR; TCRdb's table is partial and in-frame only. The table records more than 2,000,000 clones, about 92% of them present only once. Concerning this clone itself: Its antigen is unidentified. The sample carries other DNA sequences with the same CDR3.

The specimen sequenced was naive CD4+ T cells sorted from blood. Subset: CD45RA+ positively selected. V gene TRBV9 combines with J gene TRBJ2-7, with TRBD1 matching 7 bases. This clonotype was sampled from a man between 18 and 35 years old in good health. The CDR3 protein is CASSVASGGSYEQYF. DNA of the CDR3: TGTGCCAGCAGCGTAGCCTCAGGGGGCTCCTACGAGCAGTACTTC.